This section outlines one T cell receptor beta chain sequence together with its context. Its antigen is undetermined. The ends lost 8 bases at V and 5 bases at J; junction bases unmatched: 13. This CDR3 spans 16 amino acids. CDR1 is SGHAT and CDR2 is FQNNGV in the germline V gene. The sample is drawn from a study of T cell responses to AZD1222 COVID-19 vaccine. Study-wide points: Spike was spanned by vaccine-associated CD4 TCRs, with dominance at 160-218 and 743-854.

Here immunoSEQ multiplex PCR was the method, and the copy in TCRdb shows in-frame clones only, minus some. The sample consists of roughly 110,000 clones, around 87% of them appearing once. This specimen consisted of peripheral blood, obtained on day 0 of AZD1222 vaccination. This chain uses TRBV11-2 with TRBJ2-5, with 11 bases matching TRBD2. This clonotype was sampled from an adult in good health. The CDR3 coding sequence is TGTGCCAGCGGTCTATCTCTAGCGGGAGGTGGGGAGACCCAGTACTTC. Amino acid sequence: CASGLSLAGGGETQYF.